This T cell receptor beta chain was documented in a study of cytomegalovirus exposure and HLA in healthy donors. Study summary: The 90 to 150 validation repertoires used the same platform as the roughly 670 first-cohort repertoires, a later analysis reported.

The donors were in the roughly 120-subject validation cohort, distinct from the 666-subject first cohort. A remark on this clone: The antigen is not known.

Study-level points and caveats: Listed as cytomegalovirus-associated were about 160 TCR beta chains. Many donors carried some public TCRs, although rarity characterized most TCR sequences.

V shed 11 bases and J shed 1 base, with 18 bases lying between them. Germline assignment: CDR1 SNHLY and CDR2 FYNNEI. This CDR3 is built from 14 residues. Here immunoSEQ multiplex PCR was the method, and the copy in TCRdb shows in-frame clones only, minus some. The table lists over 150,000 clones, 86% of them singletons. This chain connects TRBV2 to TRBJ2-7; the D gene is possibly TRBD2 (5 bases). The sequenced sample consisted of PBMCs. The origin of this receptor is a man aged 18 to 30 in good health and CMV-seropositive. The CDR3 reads CASSGAADSYEQYF. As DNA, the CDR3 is TGTGCCTCTTCAGGAGCGGCGGATTCCTACGAGCAGTACTTC.